This passage covers 14 T cell receptor beta chains from one sample sequenced in a study of naive and memory T cell subsets. The beta constant-region primer was an equimolar mix of two oligonucleotides covering TRBC1 and TRBC2. TCRdb re-called the UMI-ligation and nested PCR reads through MiXCR, storing one row per CDR3 protein. Altogether about 85,000 distinct CDR3 sequences are present, around 13% being singletons, with the ten largest covering 0.9% to 1%. Input material: central memory CD4+ T cells from blood. The source of these receptors is a human donor in good health.

There are a few counts of this clonotype. The rearrangement uses TRBV28 and TRBJ1-2; TRBD1 might be the D (5 bases). CDR1 and CDR2 (germline): MDHEN, SYDVKM. V lost 3 bases and J 0 bases, leaving 14 bases between the germline ends. The CDR3 spans 16 residues. CDR3: CASSLRGGATNYGYTF. Written as DNA, the CDR3 is TGTGCCAGCAGTTTGAGGGGAGGGGCGACTAACTATGGCTACACCTTC.

Ten or more counts support this clonotype. V usage is TRBV12-3 or TRBV12-4 and J usage is TRBJ2-5; D is unclear. The V end was cut by 8 bases, the J end by 1 base, with 17 bases between. The CDR3 is 15 amino acids. DNA of the CDR3: TGTGCCAGCGGCTCCCACAGTCGTCCCCAAGAGACCCAGTACTTC. Translating it yields CASGSHSRPQETQYF.

This clonotype was detected ten times or more. The rearrangement uses TRBV20-1 and TRBJ2-7; D possibly corresponds to TRBD1 (6 bases). Germline CDR1 is DFQATT and CDR2 is SNEGSKA (reference sequence). The V gene lost 4 bases and the J gene lost 0 bases, with 13 bases spanning the gap. The CDR3 is 14 amino acids. The CDR3 coding sequence is TGCAGTGCTAAAGGACAGTTGAGCTCCTACGAGCAGTACTTC. Translated: CSAKGQLSSYEQYF.

This clonotype has more than one count but fewer than ten. The chain uses TRBV29-1 and TRBJ1-2; no firm D call. Germline CDR1 is SQVTM and CDR2 is ANQGSEA. CDR3 size: 9 residues. V was shortened by 4 bases and J by 7 bases, with 4 bases between the two germline ends. The CDR3 loop reads CSVVGGYTF. DNA for the CDR3: TGCAGCGTTGTTGGTGGCTACACCTTC.

In its sample, this clonotype was seen many times. This sequence joins TRBV10-3 and TRBJ2-4; no definite D call. The CDR3 sequence is 13 residues long. From germline, CDR1 is ENHRY and CDR2 SYGVKD. Deletions cut 3 bases from V and 6 bases from J, with 9 bases between. CDR3 nucleotides: TGTGCCATCAGTGAAACCGTCCCAAACATTCAGTACTTC. Translated: CAISETVPNIQYF.

This clonotype was recorded a few times. The chain carries TRBV5-5 and TRBJ2-5; TRBD2 aligns across 8 bases. V shed 0 bases and J 3 bases; nucleotides not matched to a gene: 1. Germline loops: CDR1 SGHKS, CDR2 YYEKEE (reference sequence). The CDR3 extends over 14 amino acids. The CDR3: CASSLVLAEETQYF. CDR3 DNA sequence: TGTGCCAGCAGCTTGGTACTAGCGGAAGAGACCCAGTACTTC.

This chain joins TRBV11-2 and TRBJ1-1, with TRBD1 as a possible D gene (5 bases). The germline V gene has CDR1 SGHAT and CDR2 FQNNGV. V was cut by 2 bases and J by 7 bases, with 14 bases left in between. The CDR3 covers 14 residues. CDR3 residues: CASSLIPQGGEAFF. For the CDR3, the DNA is TGTGCCAGCAGCTTAATTCCCCAGGGTGGTGAAGCTTTCTTT.

This clonotype was seen many times. This chain uses TRBV20-1 with TRBJ2-4, with TRBD2 as a possible D gene (6 bases). The CDR3 runs 13 residues. CDR1 and CDR2 from the germline V gene are DFQATT and SNEGSKA (reference sequence). V lost 5 bases, J lost 1 base, and 9 bases lay in between. In DNA form, the CDR3 reads TGCAGTGCTGGAGCGGGCGCCAAAAACATTCAGTACTTC. Protein: CSAGAGAKNIQYF.

In this sample, this clonotype turned up many times. J is TRBJ2-5 and V is TRBV10-3; a possible D gene is TRBD1 (5 bases). Deletions cut 4 bases from V and 2 bases from J, with 8 bases between. Germline V lookup: CDR1 ENHRY, CDR2 SYGVKD. CDR3 length: 13 amino acids. CDR3 nucleotide sequence: TGTGCCATCAGTGGGACACCGCAAGAGACCCAGTACTTC. Translated, it gives CAISGTPQETQYF.

This chain links TRBV5-6 with TRBJ1-1; tentatively, D is TRBD1 (5 bases). Germline CDR1 SGHDT, CDR2 YYEEEE. The ends were cut back, 2 bases at V and 3 bases at J, with 14 bases in the middle. This CDR3 contains 15 residues. This CDR3 is CASSFDQRGDTEAFF. Written as DNA, the CDR3 is TGTGCCAGCAGCTTTGACCAGCGGGGGGACACTGAAGCTTTCTTT.

The table lists this clonotype with a few counts. The V and J genes are TRBV29-1 and TRBJ2-7; 8 nucleotides line up with TRBD2. The J segment lost 5 bases and the V segment lost 7 bases, leaving 7 bases of the junction unmatched. Germline CDR1 SQVTM, CDR2 ANQGSEA. CDR3 length equals 12 residues. The CDR3 loop reads CSALGRADEQYF. CDR3 coding DNA: TGCAGCGCCCTCGGGAGGGCCGACGAGCAGTACTTC.

This clonotype showed up many times. CDR3 sequence: CASSSSRSGRTTEAFF. CDR3 DNA: TGTGCCAGCAGCTCTTCTAGGTCAGGCAGAACCACTGAAGCTTTCTTT. The chain combines TRBV7-8 with TRBJ1-1; D is ambiguous. This CDR3 comprises 16 residues. Trimming removed 4 bases from V and 4 bases from J, with 19 bases in between. The germline CDR1 and CDR2 sequences are SGHVS and FQNEAQ.

V is TRBV12-3 or TRBV12-4 and J is TRBJ2-7; TRBD2 matches at 10 bases. With V trimmed by 6 bases and J by 1 base, 3 bases remained unmatched. The CDR3 spans 14 residues. The CDR3 region has the DNA TGTGCCAGCAGGCGGACTAGCGGATCCTACGAGCAGTACTTC. Its protein is CASRRTSGSYEQYF.

The rearrangement links TRBV28 to TRBJ2-7, with 12 bases identical to TRBD2. Trimming removed 6 bases from V and 7 bases from J; junction bases left unmatched: 16. Germline assignment: CDR1 MDHEN and CDR2 SYDVKM. The CDR3 is 17 residues long. CDR3 coding DNA: TGTGCCAGCAGCTCCGATCCAAGACTAGCGGGAGATGGGGAGCAGTACTTC. This codes for CASSSDPRLAGDGEQYF.